This T cell receptor (beta chain) was sequenced in a study of cytomegalovirus exposure and HLA in healthy donors. A remark on this clone: Its antigen remains unidentified.

Both 60 Vbeta primers and 13 Jbeta primers went into the PCR. Clones were sequenced by immunoSEQ multiplex PCR, and TCRdb holds only the in-frame ones, with some missing. The profile shows roughly 150,000 clones, roughly 81% of them singletons. The donors, nominally healthy at sampling, likely had unrecorded immune exposures. The CDR3 runs to 15 residues. The V segment lost 8 bases and the J segment 3 bases; nucleotides outside the gene matches: 11. Germline assignment: CDR1 SQVTM and CDR2 ANQGSEA. Study observations and caveats: Most CMV-associated TCR beta chains were later found to appear HLA-restricted.

The origin of this receptor is a young woman in good health and CMV-seronegative. Sequenced: PBMCs. The chain carries TRBV29-1 and TRBJ2-1; TRBD2 aligns across 9 bases. The CDR3 loop is CSIAPGSGSYNEQFF. CDR3 sequence (DNA): TGCAGCATCGCCCCCGGTAGCGGGAGCTACAATGAGCAGTTCTTC.